This entry concerns a single T cell receptor (beta chain). This clonotype was counted a few times. What antigen it recognizes has not been identified. At one of its ends the junction is not consistent with the germline gene, which may arise from a read error. This sample stems from a study of T cells in Graves' hyperthyroidism and ophthalmopathy (dated 2019 in TCRdb). Notes on the research overall: Peripheral blood was collected at initial diagnosis, before any treatment. TCR V-J signatures able to tell the groups apart were searched for in a discovery cohort of about a hundred patients, of whom more than 40 had Graves' ophthalmopathy and roughly 57 had stable Graves' hyperthyroidism. An independent validation cohort of fewer than 20 hyperthyroidism patients and about 16 patients who later progressed to ophthalmopathy tested prospective prediction of ophthalmopathy. For training and testing, the approximately 97 patients in the discovery cohort were randomly divided in a 7:3 ratio. The study also compared thyroid tissue and blood T-cell repertoires from roughly 6 Graves' hyperthyroidism patients. After blood sampling, hyperthyroidism patients were treated with methimazole at a starting dose of 30 mg daily, and ophthalmopathy patients were treated with high-dose intravenous methylprednisolone. According to the paper, TCR Vbeta CDR3 sequencing was carried out on over 130 peripheral blood samples, which came from fewer than 50 ophthalmopathy, 80 or so hyperthyroidism and roughly 17 progressor patients.

General findings and caveats noted by the study authors: A model built on a 13 V-J signature distinguished ophthalmopathy from stable hyperthyroidism, reaching around 87% sensitivity and about 81% specificity in cross-validation and 80%/75% in testing. Blood samples also contained most of the expanded thyroid clonotypes (frequency above 0.001), which suggests that blood repertoires may reflect thyroid immune responses. In validation, the model predicted progression to ophthalmopathy a median of roughly 6.2 months before onset, with about 71% sensitivity and 72.22% specificity. Sample size was not statistically predetermined, and blinding of investigators to group allocation was not performed.

Reading the germline V gene gives CDR1 SGHVS and CDR2 FQNEAQ. The cysteine opens and the phenylalanine closes a CDR3 of 14 amino acids. Solely the CDR3 DNA is kept, with 42 bases framed from the first base. A patient counted as having stable Graves' hyperthyroidism if no progression to ophthalmopathy occurred over 18 months of follow-up. The hyperthyroidism patients were between 18 and 65 years old and newly diagnosed, with a disease duration of less than 2 months. Exclusion was applied to patients with uncontrolled infections, other autoimmune diseases, pregnancy or lactation. Clinical symptoms, serum thyroxine and TRAb, thyroid ultrasound, and orbital computed tomography formed the basis for the diagnoses. PBMCs were isolated from 7.5 to 10 ml of fresh peripheral blood by Ficoll-Paque density gradient centrifugation. Trizol reagent was used to extract total RNA, and RNA quality was then checked on an Agilent 2100 Bioanalyzer.

TCR beta CDR3 regions were amplified from RNA transcripts. The first round of RT-PCR for the TCR CDR3 was performed with the HTBI primer set and the Qiagen OneStep RT-PCR kit. Libraries were constructed in a second round of multiplex PCR, after which size selection and purification were performed. Paired-end sequencing of the libraries was performed with 100 bp reads on an Illumina HiSeq2000. The published analysis was carried out like this. Raw data were processed with SOAPnuke, discarding reads with adapters, uncalled bases, mean Phred below 15, or no exact constant-primer or identifier match. High-quality paired reads were merged with COPE v1.2.5, and unique nucleotide sequences were defined as clonotypes. Clonotypes were aligned to IMGT TRBV, TRBD and TRBJ reference segments using MiTCR v1.1. The analysis was restricted to V-J combinations with a frequency above 0.0001, which together covered over 99% of the repertoires. A TCS score was defined as the ratio between F50 (clonal expansion) and ExV (chaos), using BLOSUM62-based TCRdist between CDR3 peptides within each V-J. Welch's t-statistics and random forest reduced just over 500 V-J features to roughly 13, which were used in a naive Bayes classifier (R e1071). Thyroid-blood repertoire similarity was quantified with the Morisita-Horn index. TCRdb reprocessing: public reads trimmed at Q25 with fastp, clones called with MiXCR, in-frame beta chains kept. Every entry covers one CDR3 protein and lists the most common genes and DNA from its rows. The V and J calls here are based on TCRdb, not the publication. The sample contains hundreds of thousands of distinct CDR3 sequences, 30% to 40% of them found a single time. 30% to 40% of the sample is held by the ten biggest clonotypes.

Sequencing was performed on blood. The receptor comes from a woman between 35 and 50 years old with Graves' hyperthyroidism. The rearrangement joined TRBV7-8 to TRBJ1-2, with the D segment identity uncertain. CDR3 reads: CASSPPLVGYGYTF. The sequence in DNA is TGCGCCAGCAGCCCGCCGTTGGTGGGCTATGGCTACACCTTC.